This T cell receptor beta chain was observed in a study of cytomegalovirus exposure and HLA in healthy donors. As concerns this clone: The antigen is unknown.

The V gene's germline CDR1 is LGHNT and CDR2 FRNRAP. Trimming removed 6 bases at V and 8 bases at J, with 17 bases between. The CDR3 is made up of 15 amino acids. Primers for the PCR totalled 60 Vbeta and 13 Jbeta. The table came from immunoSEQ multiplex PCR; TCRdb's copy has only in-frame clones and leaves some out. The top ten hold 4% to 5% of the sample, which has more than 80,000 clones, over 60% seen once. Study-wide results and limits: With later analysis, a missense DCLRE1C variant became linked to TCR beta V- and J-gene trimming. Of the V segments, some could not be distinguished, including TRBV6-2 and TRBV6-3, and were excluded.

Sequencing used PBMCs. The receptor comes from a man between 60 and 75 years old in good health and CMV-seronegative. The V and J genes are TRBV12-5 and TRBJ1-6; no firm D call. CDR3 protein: CASGRQPSRDSPLHF. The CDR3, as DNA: TGTGCTAGTGGGAGGCAACCTAGTCGGGATTCACCCCTCCACTTT.